One T cell receptor beta chain is described in this entry. TCRdb's copy holds only in-frame clones and misses some; the assay was immunoSEQ multiplex PCR. The sample carries approximately 92,000 clones, 80% recorded once. V dropped 4 bases and J dropped 1; count of bases not matched to a gene: 8. CDR1 and CDR2 from the germline V gene are MDHEN and SYDVKM. The CDR3 has 16 amino acids. Noted time point: baseline, week 1 (first vaccination visit). This sample's treatment: pre-vaccination baseline after standard-of-care therapy. This sample stems from a study of a mutant IDH1 vaccine in newly diagnosed glioma. Study details: Most patients had received both radiotherapy and temozolomide, the prior options being radiotherapy, temozolomide, or both.

The receptor comes from a middle-aged man with glioma. Specimen: PBMCs, collected from a glioma patient treated with radiotherapy, temozolomide or both. J is TRBJ2-7 and V is TRBV28; TRBD1 matches at 9 bases. The CDR3 nucleotides read TGTGCCAGCAGTTCAACCGGACAGGGGTTTTCCTACGAGCAGTACTTC. Residues: CASSSTGQGFSYEQYF.